These T cell receptor beta chains were read from a single sample in a study of regulatory T cells in long-lasting Graves disease. TCRdb analysed the multiplex PCR reads with MiXCR anew, one entry per CDR3 protein. Among over 200,000 distinct CDR3 sequences listed, around 16% were seen once. The input for sequencing was peripheral blood mononuclear cells (PBMCs), taken at new diagnosis, from a patient treated with antithyroid drugs. These TCRs come from a female donor with Graves disease. CDR3s include the opening cysteine and the closing phenylalanine or tryptophan. The order of the fields is J gene, V gene, clone size, D gene, CDR3 protein, CDR3 DNA. The D gene is left open where the match is weak. Clone size is not always given. Where it is, it says once, few, many or a class for expanded clones.

TRBJ2-3 TRBV4-1 few - CASSQDRTPSTDTQYF TGCGCCAGCAGCCAAGACCGAACGCCTAGCACAGATACGCAGTATTTT
TRBJ1-2 TRBV10-2 - - CASSDSWGYGYTF TGCGCCAGCAGTGATTCGTGGGGCTATGGCTACACCTTC
TRBJ2-7 TRBV28 many TRBD1 CASSLLDRVPYEQYF TGTGCCAGCAGTTTGTTGGACAGGGTCCCCTACGAGCAGTACTTC
TRBJ2-7 TRBV11-2 many - CASSSSREAFYEQYF TGTGCCAGCAGCTCCTCCCGCGAGGCTTTTTACGAGCAGTACTTC
TRBJ1-2 TRBV4-1 few - CASSLFPGANYGYTF TGCGCCAGCAGCCTATTCCCCGGGGCTAACTATGGCTACACCTTC
TRBJ2-3 TRBV6-5 many TRBD2 CASLLAGGDTQYF TGTGCCAGCTTACTAGCGGGAGGAGATACGCAGTATTTT
TRBJ1-5 TRBV12-3/TRBV12-4 many - CASSRFEDLNQPQHF TGTGCCAGCAGTCGCTTCGAGGACCTCAATCAGCCCCAGCATTTT
TRBJ2-7 TRBV2 - TRBD1 CASSEWTGGYEQYF TGTGCCAGCAGTGAATGGACAGGGGGCTACGAGCAGTACTTC
TRBJ2-5 TRBV7-2 many - CASSFFPGEETQYF TGTGCCAGCAGCTTCTTCCCGGGAGAAGAGACCCAGTACTTC
TRBJ2-1 TRBV7-9 many - CASSSHFDNEQFF TGTGCCAGCAGCTCCCATTTCGACAATGAGCAGTTCTTC
TRBJ2-1 TRBV29-1 many - CSVPLPSSNEQFF TGCAGCGTTCCACTCCCTAGCAGTAATGAGCAGTTCTTC
TRBJ2-1 TRBV6-5 many - CASSSSTRYDYNEQFF TGTGCCAGCAGTTCCTCGACTAGGTACGACTACAATGAGCAGTTCTTC
TRBJ2-7 TRBV11-3 many TRBD1 CASSPGQGSKYEQYF TGTGCCAGCAGCCCGGGACAGGGGAGTAAGTACGAGCAGTACTTC
TRBJ2-7 TRBV10-3 many TRBD1 CAIRSPGTGDEQYF TGTGCCATCAGGAGCCCGGGGACAGGGGACGAGCAGTACTTC
TRBJ1-2 TRBV29-1 many TRBD1 CSVDGTADNYGYTF TGCAGCGTTGATGGGACAGCAGATAACTATGGCTACACCTTC
TRBJ1-1 TRBV20-1 - TRBD1 CSGDSELTEAFF TGCAGTGGGGACAGCGAACTCACTGAAGCTTTCTTT
TRBJ1-3 TRBV6-5 - - CASSYGKPGNTIYF TGTGCCAGCAGTTACGGCAAGCCTGGAAACACCATATATTTT
TRBJ2-1 TRBV7-7 many - CASSSGVMNEQFF TGTGCTAGCAGCTCCGGGGTAATGAATGAGCAGTTCTTC
TRBJ2-7 TRBV6-1 many - CASSRVFYEQYF TGTGCCAGCAGCCGCGTATTCTACGAGCAGTACTTC
TRBJ2-3 TRBV11-2 many TRBD1 CASSSYRGKADTQYF TGTGCCAGCAGCTCCTACAGGGGTAAGGCAGATACGCAGTATTTT
TRBJ2-1 TRBV11-3 many - CASSLVPGGEQFF TGTGCCAGCAGCTTAGTACCAGGCGGTGAGCAGTTCTTC
TRBJ2-6 TRBV6-1 - - CASSWDLGAGANVLTF TGTGCCAGCAGCTGGGACCTAGGCGCTGGGGCCAACGTCCTGACTTTC
TRBJ1-1 TRBV4-2 many TRBD1 CASSPTGAEAFF TGTGCCAGCAGCCCTACAGGGGCGGAAGCTTTCTTT
TRBJ2-2 TRBV19 many TRBD2 CASRGLAGIGDTGELFF TGTGCCAGTAGGGGACTAGCGGGAATAGGTGACACCGGGGAGCTGTTTTTT
TRBJ2-5 TRBV9 many - CASSPCSTRVRPGTQYF TGTGCCAGCAGCCCTTGTTCGACTAGGGTACGGCCGGGGACCCAGTACTTC
TRBJ2-2 TRBV7-3 once - CASSFGRVDTGELFF TGTGCCAGCAGCTTTGGCAGGGTTGACACCGGGGAGCTGTTTTTT
TRBJ1-2 TRBV30 few - CAWSVVGRGFGYGYTF TGTGCCTGGAGTGTAGTGGGAAGAGGGTTCGGCTATGGCTACACCTTC
TRBJ2-7 TRBV10-1 - TRBD1 CASSDYRGHQIGQYF TGCGCCAGCAGTGACTACAGGGGACATCAAATCGGGCAGTACTTC
TRBJ1-4 TRBV12-3/TRBV12-4 many - CASRPGAATNEKLFF TGTGCCAGCAGGCCCGGCGCAGCAACTAATGAAAAACTGTTTTTT
TRBJ2-7 TRBV6-1 many TRBD2 CASSEIWTSGRRSLYEQYF TGTGCCAGCAGTGAAATCTGGACTAGCGGGAGACGTAGCCTTTACGAGCAGTACTTC